This T cell receptor (beta chain) was retrieved from a study of kidney transplant recipient with SARS-CoV-2 infection. This clonotype was picked up many times. Using its own MiXCR run on the reads, TCRdb lists one record per CDR3 protein. Counted here are fewer than 250,000 distinct CDR3 sequences, around 26% occurring once; the ten biggest clones make up roughly 7.3%. This clonotype was sampled from a male patient aged 25-45 years who had COVID-19 and was a kidney transplant recipient. Among the T cells, some may be from the graft donor. Source: a blood sample, taken at baseline and on day 111 from a kidney transplant recipient.

The CDR3 sequence is CASSLEFGTTFFSYEQYF. Here the CDR3 DNA reads TGCGCCAGCAGCTTGGAGTTTGGGACCACCTTTTTCTCCTACGAGCAGTACTTC. This chain joins TRBV5-1 and TRBJ2-7, with D possibly being TRBD1 or TRBD2 (5 bases each). The CDR3 is made up of 18 amino acids. Per the germline V gene, CDR1 is SGHRS and CDR2 is YFSETQ. V was pared by 0 bases and J by 0 bases, with 19 bases between.